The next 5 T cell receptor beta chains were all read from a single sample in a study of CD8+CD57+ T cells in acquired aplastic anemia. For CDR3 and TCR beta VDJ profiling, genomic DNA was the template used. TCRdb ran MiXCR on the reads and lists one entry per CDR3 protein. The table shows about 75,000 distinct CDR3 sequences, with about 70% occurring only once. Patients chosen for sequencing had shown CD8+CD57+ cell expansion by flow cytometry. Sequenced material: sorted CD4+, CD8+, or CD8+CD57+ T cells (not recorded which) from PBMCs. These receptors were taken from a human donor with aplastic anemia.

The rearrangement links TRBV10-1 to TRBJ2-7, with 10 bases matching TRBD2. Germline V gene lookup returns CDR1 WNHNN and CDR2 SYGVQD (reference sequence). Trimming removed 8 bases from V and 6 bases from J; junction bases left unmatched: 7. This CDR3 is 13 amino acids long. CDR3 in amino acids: CASAKREGGEQYF. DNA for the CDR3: TGCGCCAGCGCAAAGCGGGAGGGCGGCGAGCAGTACTTC.

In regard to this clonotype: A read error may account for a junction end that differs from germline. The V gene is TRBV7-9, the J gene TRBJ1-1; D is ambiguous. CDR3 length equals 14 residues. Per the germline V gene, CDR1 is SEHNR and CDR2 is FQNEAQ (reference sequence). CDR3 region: CASRLAIPSAEAFF. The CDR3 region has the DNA TGTGCCAGCCGCTTAGCGATCCCGTCGGCCGAAGCTTTCTTT.

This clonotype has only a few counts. This chain's CDR3 is CASSAGGAEDTQYF. CDR3 nucleotides: TGTGCCAGCAGTGCAGGGGGCGCAGAAGATACGCAGTATTTT. The V gene is TRBV6-4, the J gene TRBJ2-3, with 8 bases that match TRBD1. With 4 bases clipped from V and 5 bases from J, the junction kept 5 bases outside the gene matches. The CDR3 consists of 14 residues. CDR1 is MRHNA, CDR2 SNTAGT, per germline.

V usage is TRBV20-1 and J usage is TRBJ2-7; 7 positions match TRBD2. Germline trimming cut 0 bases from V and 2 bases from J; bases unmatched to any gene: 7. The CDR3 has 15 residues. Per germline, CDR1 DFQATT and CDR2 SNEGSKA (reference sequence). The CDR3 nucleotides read TGCAGTGCTAGAGATCGGGCCGGGGGGACCTACGAGCAGTACTTC. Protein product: CSARDRAGGTYEQYF.

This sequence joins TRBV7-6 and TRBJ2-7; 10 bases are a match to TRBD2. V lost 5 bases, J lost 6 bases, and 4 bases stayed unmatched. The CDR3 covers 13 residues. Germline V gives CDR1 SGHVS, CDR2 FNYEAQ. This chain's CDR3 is CASSPSGSSEQYF. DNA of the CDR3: TGTGCCAGCAGCCCTAGCGGGAGTTCCGAGCAGTACTTC.